This TCR beta chain is drawn from a study of cytomegalovirus exposure and HLA in healthy donors. The CDR3 spans 16 residues. The V gene end was trimmed by 4 bases and the J gene end by 7 bases; junction bases not matched to a gene: 7. The V gene's germline CDR1 is MNHEY and CDR2 SVGAGI. 60 Vbeta and 13 Jbeta primers were used in PCR. Only in-frame clones appear in the TCRdb table, and some are missing; sequencing was by immunoSEQ multiplex PCR. Found here are over 150,000 clones, 70% to 80% of them singletons; the top ten hold around 4%. The receptor's source is a man aged 35-49 years in good health and CMV-seronegative. This chain joins TRBV6-5 and TRBJ2-2, with 12 bases identical to TRBD2. What was sequenced was PBMCs. The CDR3 DNA reads as TGTGCCAGCAGTTCCCTAGCGGGGGGGCCGGTCGGGGAGCTGTTTTTT. This sequence encodes CASSSLAGGPVGELFF.